This T cell receptor beta chain was sequenced for a study of cytomegalovirus exposure and HLA in healthy donors. Overall study context: The 120 or so validation repertoires matched the 666 first-cohort repertoires in platform, a later analysis reported.

General study findings and limits: A subsequent analysis found that TCR clusters from the first cohort also tended to co-occur in the 110 or so validation repertoires, with approximately 95% of cluster scores above 0. There were around 160 TCR beta chains listed as cytomegalovirus-associated.

Produced via immunoSEQ multiplex PCR; TCRdb's table is partial and in-frame only. The sample consists of roughly 90,000 clones, 85% of them appearing once. This clone was counted between two and nine times. The antigen remains unidentified. The CDR3 loop spans 12 amino acids. V lost 3 bases and J 4 bases, leaving 4 bases between the germline ends. Looked up from germline, CDR1 is LNHNV and CDR2 is YYDKDF (reference sequence). The gene calls are TRBV15 and TRBJ1-5; D remains unclear. Sequencing was performed on PBMCs. The TCR was taken from a man between 18 and 29 years old in good health and CMV-seropositive. CDR3 loop: CATSSPNQPQHF. The DNA for the CDR3 is TGTGCCACCAGCAGTCCGAATCAGCCCCAGCATTTT.